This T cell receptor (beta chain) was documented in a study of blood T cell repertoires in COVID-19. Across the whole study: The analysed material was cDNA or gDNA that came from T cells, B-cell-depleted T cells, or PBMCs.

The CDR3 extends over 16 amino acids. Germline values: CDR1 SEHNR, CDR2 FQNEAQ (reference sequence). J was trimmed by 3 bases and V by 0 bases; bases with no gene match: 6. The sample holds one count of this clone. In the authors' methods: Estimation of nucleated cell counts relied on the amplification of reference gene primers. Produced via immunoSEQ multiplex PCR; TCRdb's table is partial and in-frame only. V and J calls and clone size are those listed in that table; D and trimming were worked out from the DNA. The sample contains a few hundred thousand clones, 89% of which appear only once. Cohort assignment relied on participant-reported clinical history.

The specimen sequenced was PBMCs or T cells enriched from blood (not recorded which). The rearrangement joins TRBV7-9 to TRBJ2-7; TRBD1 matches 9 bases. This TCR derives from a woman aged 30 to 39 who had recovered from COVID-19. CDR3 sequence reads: CASSLASGTGIYEQYF. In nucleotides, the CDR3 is TGTGCCAGCAGCTTAGCCTCCGGGACAGGGATCTACGAGCAGTACTTC.